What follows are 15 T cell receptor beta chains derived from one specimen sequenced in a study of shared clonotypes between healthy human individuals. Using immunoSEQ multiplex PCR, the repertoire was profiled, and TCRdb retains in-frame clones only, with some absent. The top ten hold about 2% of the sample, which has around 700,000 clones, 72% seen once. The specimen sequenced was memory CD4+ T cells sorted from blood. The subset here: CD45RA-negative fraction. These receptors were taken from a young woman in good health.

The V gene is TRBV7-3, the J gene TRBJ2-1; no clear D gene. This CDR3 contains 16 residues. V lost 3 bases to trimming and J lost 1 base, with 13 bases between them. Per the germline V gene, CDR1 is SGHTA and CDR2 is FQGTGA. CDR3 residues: CASSLVSLGSYNEQFF. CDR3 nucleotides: TGTGCCAGCAGCTTGGTGTCTTTGGGGTCCTACAATGAGCAGTTCTTC.

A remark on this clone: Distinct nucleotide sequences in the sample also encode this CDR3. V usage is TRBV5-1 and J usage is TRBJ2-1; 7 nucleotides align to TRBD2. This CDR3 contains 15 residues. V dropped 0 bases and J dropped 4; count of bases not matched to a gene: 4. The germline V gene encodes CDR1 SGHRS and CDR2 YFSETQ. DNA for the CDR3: TGCGCCAGCAGCTTGGACTCTAGCGGATACAATGAGCAGTTCTTC. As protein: CASSLDSSGYNEQFF.

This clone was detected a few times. The CDR3 DNA reads TGTGCCAGCGGGGCCCTCTACGAGCAGTACTTC. The encoded protein is CASGALYEQYF. The chain employs TRBV28 and TRBJ2-7, with a possible D match to TRBD1 (5 bases). Germline V gives CDR1 MDHEN, CDR2 SYDVKM. This CDR3 spans 11 amino acids. V lost 8 bases to trimming and J lost 3 bases, with 8 bases between them.

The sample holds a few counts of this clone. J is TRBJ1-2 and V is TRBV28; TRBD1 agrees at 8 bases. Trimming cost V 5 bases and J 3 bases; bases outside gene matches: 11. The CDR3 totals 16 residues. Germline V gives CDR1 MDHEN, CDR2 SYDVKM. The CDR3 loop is CASSGGDRTDDYGYTF. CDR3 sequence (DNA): TGTGCCAGCAGTGGGGGGGACAGGACAGACGACTATGGCTACACCTTC.

The CDR3 nucleotides read TGTGCCAGCAGCTCGGGGACAGAAACAAAAAACATTCAGTACTTC. As protein: CASSSGTETKNIQYF. V usage is TRBV11-2 and J usage is TRBJ2-4; 7 positions agree with TRBD1. CDR3 length: 15 amino acids. The trim removed 4 bases at V and 4 bases at J, leaving 7 bases unmatched. Germline CDR1 is SGHAT and CDR2 is FQNNGV.

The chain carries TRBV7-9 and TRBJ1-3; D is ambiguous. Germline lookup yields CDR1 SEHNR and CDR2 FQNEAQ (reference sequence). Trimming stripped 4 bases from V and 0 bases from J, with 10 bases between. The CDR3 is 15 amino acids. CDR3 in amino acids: CASSYTPSSGNTIYF. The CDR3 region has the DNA TGTGCCAGCAGCTATACACCCAGCTCTGGAAACACCATATATTTT.

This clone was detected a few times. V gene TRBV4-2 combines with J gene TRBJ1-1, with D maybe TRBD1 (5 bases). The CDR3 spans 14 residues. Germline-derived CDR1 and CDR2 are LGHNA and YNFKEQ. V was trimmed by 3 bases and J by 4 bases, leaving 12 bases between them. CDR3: CASSHDKRGTEAFF. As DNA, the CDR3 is TGTGCCAGCAGCCATGATAAGAGGGGCACTGAAGCTTTCTTT.

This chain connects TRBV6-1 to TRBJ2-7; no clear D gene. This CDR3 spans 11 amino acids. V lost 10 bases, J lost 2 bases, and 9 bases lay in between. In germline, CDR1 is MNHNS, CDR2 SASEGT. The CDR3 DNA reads TGTGCCACCTCTAAACCCTACGAGCAGTACTTC. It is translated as CATSKPYEQYF.

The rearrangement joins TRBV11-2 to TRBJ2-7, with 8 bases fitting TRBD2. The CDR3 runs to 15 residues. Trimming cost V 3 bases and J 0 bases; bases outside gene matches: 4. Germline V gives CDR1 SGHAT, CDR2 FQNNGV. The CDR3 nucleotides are TGTGCCAGCAGCTTTAGCGGGAAAAGCTCCTACGAGCAGTACTTC. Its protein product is CASSFSGKSSYEQYF.

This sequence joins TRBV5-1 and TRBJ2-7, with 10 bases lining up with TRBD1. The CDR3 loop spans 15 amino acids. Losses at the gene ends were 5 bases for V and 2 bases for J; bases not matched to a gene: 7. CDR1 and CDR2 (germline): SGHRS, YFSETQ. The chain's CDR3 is CASSMRQGAAYEQYF. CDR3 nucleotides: TGCGCCAGCAGTATGAGACAGGGGGCCGCCTACGAGCAGTACTTC.

The CDR3 is CASSRTSGRGNIQYF. CDR3 DNA: TGTGCCAGCTCAAGGACTAGCGGGAGGGGAAACATTCAGTACTTC. The rearrangement links TRBV2 to TRBJ2-4; 15 positions match TRBD2. This CDR3 contains 15 residues. Germline lookup yields CDR1 SNHLY and CDR2 FYNNEI. V lost 8 bases to trimming and J lost 6 bases; unmatched junction nucleotides: 5.

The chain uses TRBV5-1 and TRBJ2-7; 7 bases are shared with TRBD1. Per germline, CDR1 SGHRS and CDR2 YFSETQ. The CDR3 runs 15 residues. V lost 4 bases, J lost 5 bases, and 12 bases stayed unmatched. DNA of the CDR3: TGCGCCAGCAGCCTGACAGGGCGTAGTAGCGACGAGCAGTACTTC. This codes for CASSLTGRSSDEQYF.

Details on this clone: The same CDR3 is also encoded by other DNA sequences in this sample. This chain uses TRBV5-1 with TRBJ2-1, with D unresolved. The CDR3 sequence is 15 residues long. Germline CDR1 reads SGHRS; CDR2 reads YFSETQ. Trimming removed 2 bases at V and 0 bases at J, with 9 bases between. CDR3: CASSFDVSSYNEQFF. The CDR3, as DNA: TGCGCCAGCAGCTTTGACGTGAGCTCCTACAATGAGCAGTTCTTC.

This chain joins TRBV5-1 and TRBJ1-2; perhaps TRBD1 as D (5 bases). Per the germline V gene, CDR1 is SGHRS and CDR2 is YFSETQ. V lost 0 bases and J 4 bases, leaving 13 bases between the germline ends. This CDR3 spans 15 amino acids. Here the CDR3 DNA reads TGCGCCAGCAGCTTGGAGGGCTTTGGGGCCTATGGCTACACCTTC. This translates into CASSLEGFGAYGYTF.

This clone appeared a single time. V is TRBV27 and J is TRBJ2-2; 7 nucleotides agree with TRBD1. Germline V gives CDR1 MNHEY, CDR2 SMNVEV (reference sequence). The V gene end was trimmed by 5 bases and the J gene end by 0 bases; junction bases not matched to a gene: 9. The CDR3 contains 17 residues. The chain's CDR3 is CASSQWDSSANTGELFF. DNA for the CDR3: TGTGCCAGCAGTCAATGGGACAGCTCCGCGAACACCGGGGAGCTGTTTTTT.